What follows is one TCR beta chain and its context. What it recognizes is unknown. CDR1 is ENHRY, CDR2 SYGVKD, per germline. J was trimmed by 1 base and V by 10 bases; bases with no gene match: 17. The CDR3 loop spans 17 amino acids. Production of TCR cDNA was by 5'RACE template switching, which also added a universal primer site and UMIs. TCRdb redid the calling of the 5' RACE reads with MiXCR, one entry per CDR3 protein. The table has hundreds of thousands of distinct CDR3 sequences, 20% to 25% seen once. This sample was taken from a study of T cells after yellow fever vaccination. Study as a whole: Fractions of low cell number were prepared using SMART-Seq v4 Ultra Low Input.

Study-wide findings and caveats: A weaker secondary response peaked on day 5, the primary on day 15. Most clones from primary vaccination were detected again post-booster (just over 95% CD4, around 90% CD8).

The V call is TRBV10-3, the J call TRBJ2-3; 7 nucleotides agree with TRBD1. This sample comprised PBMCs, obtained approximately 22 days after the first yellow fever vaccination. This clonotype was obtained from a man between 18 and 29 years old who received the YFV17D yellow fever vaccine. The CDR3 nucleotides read TGTGCCACCTACACCAAGACAGGGTCTCCGGGCACAGATACGCAGTATTTT. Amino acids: CATYTKTGSPGTDTQYF.